This TCR beta chain was captured in a study of cytomegalovirus exposure and HLA in healthy donors. Study-level results: Later work found most CMV-associated TCR beta chains apparently HLA-restricted.

As concerns this clone: Antigen unknown.

V dropped 3 bases and J dropped 9; count of bases not matched to a gene: 10. Germline CDR1 reads KGHSH; CDR2 reads LQKENI. The CDR3 covers 15 residues. The primer mix had 60 Vbeta and 13 Jbeta primers. Generated by immunoSEQ multiplex PCR, the TCRdb table keeps only in-frame clones and is missing some. The sample records more than 90,000 clones, approximately 80% being singletons. The material sequenced was PBMCs. This receptor was taken from a man aged 50-59 years in good health and CMV-seropositive. The chain carries TRBV18 and TRBJ2-1; 8 positions match TRBD2. CDR3 DNA sequence: TGTGCCAGCTCACCTATCGAGCGGGAGAGGAGTGAGCAGTTCTTC. Translation gives CASSPIERERSEQFF.